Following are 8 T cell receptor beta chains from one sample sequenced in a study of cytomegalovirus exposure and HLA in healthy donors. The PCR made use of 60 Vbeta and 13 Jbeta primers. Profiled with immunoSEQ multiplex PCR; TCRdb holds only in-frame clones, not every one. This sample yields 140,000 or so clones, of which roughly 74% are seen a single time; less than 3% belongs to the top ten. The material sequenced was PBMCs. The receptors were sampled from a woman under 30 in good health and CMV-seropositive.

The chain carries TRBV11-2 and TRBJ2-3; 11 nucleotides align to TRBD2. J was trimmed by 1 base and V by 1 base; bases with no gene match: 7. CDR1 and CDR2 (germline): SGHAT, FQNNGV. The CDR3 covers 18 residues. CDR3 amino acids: CASSLVAGGQRGTDTQYF. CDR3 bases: TGTGCCAGCAGCTTAGTAGCGGGGGGGCAGAGGGGCACAGATACGCAGTATTTT.

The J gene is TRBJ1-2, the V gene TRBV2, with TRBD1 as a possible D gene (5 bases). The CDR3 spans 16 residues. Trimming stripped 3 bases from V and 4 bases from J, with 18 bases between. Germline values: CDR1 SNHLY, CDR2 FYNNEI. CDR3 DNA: TGTGCCAGCAGTGAGGGGGGTAGCCTGGAGCTCTATGGCTACACCTTC. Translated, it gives CASSEGGSLELYGYTF. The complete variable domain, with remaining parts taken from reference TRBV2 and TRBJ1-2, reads EPEVTQTPSHQVTQMGQEVILRCVPISNHLYFYWYRQILGQKVEFLVSFYNNEISEKSEIFDDQFSVERPDGSNFTLKIRSTKLEDSAMYFCASSEGGSLELYGYTFGSGTRLTVV.

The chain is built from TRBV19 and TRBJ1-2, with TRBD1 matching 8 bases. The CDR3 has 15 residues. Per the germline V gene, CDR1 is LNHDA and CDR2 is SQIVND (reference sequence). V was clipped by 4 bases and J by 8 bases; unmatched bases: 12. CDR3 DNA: TGTGCCAGTAGTACGATGAACTCCGGGACAGGCGGCTACACCTTC. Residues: CASSTMNSGTGGYTF.

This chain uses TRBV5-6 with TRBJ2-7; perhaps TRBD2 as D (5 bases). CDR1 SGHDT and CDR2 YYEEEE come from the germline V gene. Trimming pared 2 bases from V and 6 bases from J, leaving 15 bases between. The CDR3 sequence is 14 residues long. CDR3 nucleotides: TGTGCCAGCAGCTTCACTCCCCCTGCGGGCGAGCAGTACTTC. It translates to CASSFTPPAGEQYF.

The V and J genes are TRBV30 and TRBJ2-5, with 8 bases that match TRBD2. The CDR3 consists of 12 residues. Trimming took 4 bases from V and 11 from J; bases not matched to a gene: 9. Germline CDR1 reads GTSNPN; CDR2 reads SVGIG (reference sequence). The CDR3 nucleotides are TGTGCCTGGACCCTCCGGGGGGGGGAGCAGTACTTC. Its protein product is CAWTLRGGEQYF.

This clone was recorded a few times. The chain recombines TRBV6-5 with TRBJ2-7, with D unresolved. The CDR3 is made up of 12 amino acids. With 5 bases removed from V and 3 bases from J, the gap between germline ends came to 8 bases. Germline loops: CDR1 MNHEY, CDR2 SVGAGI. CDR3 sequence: CASSEYGYEQYF. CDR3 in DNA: TGTGCCAGCAGTGAGTACGGCTACGAGCAGTACTTC.

In DNA, the CDR3 is TGTGCCAGCAGCGCTGACAGGGGGAACTATGGCTACACCTTC. Amino acids: CASSADRGNYGYTF. V gene TRBV5-6 combines with J gene TRBJ1-2; 9 positions agree with TRBD1. This CDR3 has 14 residues. V shed 4 bases and J 2 bases; nucleotides not matched to a gene: 3. Germline CDR1 reads SGHDT; CDR2 reads YYEEEE.

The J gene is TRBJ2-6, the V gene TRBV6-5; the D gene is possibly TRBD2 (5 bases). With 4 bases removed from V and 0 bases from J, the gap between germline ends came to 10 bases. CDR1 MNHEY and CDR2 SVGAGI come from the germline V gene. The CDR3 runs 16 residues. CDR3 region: CASSSRAGSGANVLTF. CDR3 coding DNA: TGTGCCAGCAGTTCAAGGGCGGGCTCTGGGGCCAACGTCCTGACTTTC.